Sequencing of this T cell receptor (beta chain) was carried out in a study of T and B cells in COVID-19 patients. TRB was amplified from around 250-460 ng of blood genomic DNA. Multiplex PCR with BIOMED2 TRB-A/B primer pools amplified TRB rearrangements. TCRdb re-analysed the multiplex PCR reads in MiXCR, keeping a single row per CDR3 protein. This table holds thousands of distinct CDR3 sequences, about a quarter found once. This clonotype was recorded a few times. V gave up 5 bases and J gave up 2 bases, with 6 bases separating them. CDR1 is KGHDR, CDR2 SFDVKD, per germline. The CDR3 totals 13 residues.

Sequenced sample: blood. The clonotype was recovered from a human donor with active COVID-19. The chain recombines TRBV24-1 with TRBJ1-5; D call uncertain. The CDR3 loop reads CATSALGNQPQHF. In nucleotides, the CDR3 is TGTGCCACCAGTGCCCTCGGCAATCAGCCCCAGCATTTT.